This T cell receptor (beta chain) was sequenced for a study of CD8+ T cells in alopecia areata. Study overall: Treated patients were scored for severity by percent of scalp affected.

Treatment defined: oral pan-JAK inhibitor, 5-10 mg twice daily. Study-level results: Clonality exceeded that of normal scalp in lesional scalp, most notably in alopecia totalis/universalis. Tofacitinib did not eliminate many expanded lesional clones from scalp or blood.

Only a few counts were recorded for this clone. Its specificity is unknown. The authors extracted RNA and reverse transcribed it into cDNA as the sequencing template. The assay was immunoSEQ multiplex PCR, and TCRdb's table has in-frame clones only and misses some. Altogether about 190,000 clones are present, 55% to 70% being singletons, with the ten largest covering approximately 0.7%. The CDR3 has 13 amino acids. The J segment lost 8 bases and the V segment lost 4 bases, leaving 9 bases of the junction unmatched. CDR1 GTSNPN and CDR2 SVGIG come from the germline V gene (reference sequence). This material consisted of CD4+ T cells sorted from blood, taken at week 4, from a patient treated with tofacitinib. This chain uses TRBV30 with TRBJ1-2, with TRBD1 identical over 8 bases. The sequence was collected from a human donor with alopecia areata. CDR3 in DNA: TGTGCCTGGACAGGGGGCGGGTCGTGGGGCTACACCTTC. This translates into CAWTGGGSWGYTF.